This entry lists 8 T cell receptor beta chains sequenced from one sample in a study of T cell responses to AZD1222 COVID-19 vaccine. Some clones are missing from TCRdb's copy, which holds only in-frame ones; the method was immunoSEQ multiplex PCR. The table records about 120,000 clones, 80% to 90% of them present only once. Material: peripheral blood, obtained on day 0 of AZD1222 vaccination. These TCRs come from an adult in good health.

CDR3 sequence reads: CASSPGLGQPQHF. For the CDR3, the DNA is TGTGCCAGCTCACCGGGATTGGGCCAGCCCCAGCATTTT. The rearrangement links TRBV18 to TRBJ1-5; D is uncertain. Germline lookup yields CDR1 KGHSH and CDR2 LQKENI. Trimming stripped 3 bases from V and 7 bases from J, with 10 bases between. CDR3 length: 13 residues.

The chain couples TRBV27 to TRBJ2-7, with 8 bases that match TRBD2. V lost 7 bases, J lost 0 bases, and 8 bases stayed unmatched. Germline-derived CDR1 and CDR2 are MNHEY and SMNVEV (reference sequence). CDR3 length: 15 amino acids. This CDR3 is CASTSSGGPSYEQYF. In DNA form, the CDR3 reads TGTGCCAGCACCTCAAGCGGGGGCCCCTCCTACGAGCAGTACTTC.

This chain connects TRBV7-7 to TRBJ1-5; the match to TRBD1 covers 9 bases. V shed 5 bases, J shed 0 bases, and the junction held 11 bases outside the gene matches. Germline assignment: CDR1 SSHAT and CDR2 FNYEAQ (reference sequence). This CDR3 spans 18 amino acids. The CDR3 is CASSPPRTGDNSNQPQHF. CDR3 DNA: TGTGCCAGCAGCCCCCCCCGGACAGGGGACAATAGCAATCAGCCCCAGCATTTT.

This clone occurred a few times. The chain combines TRBV13 with TRBJ1-1; 7 bases are a match to TRBD1. The V and J ends lost 5 bases and 4 bases, in that order; junction bases with no gene match: 10. CDR1 and CDR2 from the germline V gene are PRHDT and FYEKMQ (reference sequence). The CDR3 consists of 15 residues. The CDR3 reads CASSIPQTGLTEAFF. In nucleotides, the CDR3 is TGTGCCAGCAGCATCCCACAGACAGGGCTCACTGAAGCTTTCTTT. The full variable domain, in which reference TRBV13 and TRBJ1-1 provide the parts outside the CDR3, is AAGVIQSPRHLIKEKRETATLKCYPIPRHDTVYWYQQGPGQDPQFLISFYEKMQSDKGSIPDRFSAQQFSDYHSELNMSSLELGDSALYFCASSIPQTGLTEAFFGQGTRLTVV.

This sequence joins TRBV5-6 and TRBJ2-3, with a weak D call TRBD2 (6 bases). Germline values: CDR1 SGHDT, CDR2 YYEEEE. V was clipped by 5 bases and J by 3 bases, with 16 bases between them. This CDR3 contains 15 residues. DNA of the CDR3: TGTGCCAGCAGGGACACCTCGGAGGGGACAGATACGCAGTATTTT. This gives the protein CASRDTSEGTDTQYF.

This clone was observed a single time. J is TRBJ2-7 and V is TRBV11-2; D may be TRBD2 (6 bases). The germline V gene encodes CDR1 SGHAT and CDR2 FQNNGV. V was shortened by 1 base and J by 2 bases, with 12 bases between the two germline ends. This CDR3 region has 15 residues. CDR3 residues: CASSLGLSGPYEQYF. CDR3 bases: TGTGCCAGCAGCTTAGGTCTAAGCGGGCCCTACGAGCAGTACTTC. The variable domain in full, completed from reference TRBV11-2 and TRBJ2-7, reads EAGVAQSPRYKIIEKRQSVAFWCNPISGHATLYWYQQILGQGPKLLIQFQNNGVVDDSQLPKDRFSAERLKGVDSTLKIQPAKLEDSAVYLCASSLGLSGPYEQYFGPGTRLTVT.

As for this clone: Other DNA sequences from this sample encode an identical CDR3 as well. The genes are TRBV5-1 and TRBJ2-1; no firm D call. The V and J ends lost 3 bases and 0 bases respectively, with 7 bases between them. Germline V gene data show CDR1 as SGHRS and CDR2 as YFSETQ. The CDR3 extends over 14 amino acids. This CDR3 is CASSSQSSYNEQFF. The CDR3 bases are TGCGCCAGCAGCTCACAGAGCTCCTACAATGAGCAGTTCTTC.

This clone was found once. V is TRBV7-2 and J is TRBJ2-7, with 7 bases identical to TRBD1. The CDR3 has 14 residues. After removal of 7 bases from V and 2 bases from J, the junction contained 8 bases not matched to a gene. The germline CDR1 and CDR2 sequences are SGHTA and FQGNSA. Written as DNA, the CDR3 is TGTGCCAGCACCCTCGGGACAGTAACCTACGAGCAGTACTTC. It codes for CASTLGTVTYEQYF.